This T cell receptor beta chain was recovered during a study of human T cells and chemical hapten exposure. Looking at the study overall: A mostly female patient group had alopecia areata, totalis or universalis.

The study's findings and limits: The study found that DPC sensitization did not change TCRs above 1 in 1000 frequency.

Authors' processing steps: 96,000 or so TCRs per sample was the median, with a range of about 23,224 to 750,000. TCRdb reanalysed the RACE reads using MiXCR and keeps one entry per CDR3 protein. None of the V and J calls come from the authors' own analysis; TCRdb made them. The data contain about 70,000 distinct CDR3 sequences, around 7.9% of them seen just once; the ten biggest clones take up approximately 3.4%. Germline-derived CDR1 and CDR2 are SGHVS and FQNEAQ. The CDR3 spans 16 residues. The V and J ends lost 3 bases and 4 bases respectively, with 17 bases between them. Time point described: patch test 2, 6 weeks after DPC sensitization. Treatment given: therapeutic diphenylcyclopropenone sensitization with weekly scalp DPC. This clonotype has a handful of counts. The antigen is undetermined.

Here the sequenced sample was whole blood, taken in connection with sensitization to the hapten diphenylcyclopropenone (DPC). This rearrangement joins TRBV7-8 to TRBJ2-3; either TRBD1 or TRBD2 may supply D (5 bases each). This clonotype was obtained from a woman aged 45 to 65 with alopecia areata. Some clones in this sample may be carry-over from other donors' samples. CDR3 in amino acids: CASSFRGGTRADTQYF. CDR3 sequence (DNA): TGTGCCAGCAGCTTTCGTGGGGGTACTAGGGCAGATACGCAGTATTTT.